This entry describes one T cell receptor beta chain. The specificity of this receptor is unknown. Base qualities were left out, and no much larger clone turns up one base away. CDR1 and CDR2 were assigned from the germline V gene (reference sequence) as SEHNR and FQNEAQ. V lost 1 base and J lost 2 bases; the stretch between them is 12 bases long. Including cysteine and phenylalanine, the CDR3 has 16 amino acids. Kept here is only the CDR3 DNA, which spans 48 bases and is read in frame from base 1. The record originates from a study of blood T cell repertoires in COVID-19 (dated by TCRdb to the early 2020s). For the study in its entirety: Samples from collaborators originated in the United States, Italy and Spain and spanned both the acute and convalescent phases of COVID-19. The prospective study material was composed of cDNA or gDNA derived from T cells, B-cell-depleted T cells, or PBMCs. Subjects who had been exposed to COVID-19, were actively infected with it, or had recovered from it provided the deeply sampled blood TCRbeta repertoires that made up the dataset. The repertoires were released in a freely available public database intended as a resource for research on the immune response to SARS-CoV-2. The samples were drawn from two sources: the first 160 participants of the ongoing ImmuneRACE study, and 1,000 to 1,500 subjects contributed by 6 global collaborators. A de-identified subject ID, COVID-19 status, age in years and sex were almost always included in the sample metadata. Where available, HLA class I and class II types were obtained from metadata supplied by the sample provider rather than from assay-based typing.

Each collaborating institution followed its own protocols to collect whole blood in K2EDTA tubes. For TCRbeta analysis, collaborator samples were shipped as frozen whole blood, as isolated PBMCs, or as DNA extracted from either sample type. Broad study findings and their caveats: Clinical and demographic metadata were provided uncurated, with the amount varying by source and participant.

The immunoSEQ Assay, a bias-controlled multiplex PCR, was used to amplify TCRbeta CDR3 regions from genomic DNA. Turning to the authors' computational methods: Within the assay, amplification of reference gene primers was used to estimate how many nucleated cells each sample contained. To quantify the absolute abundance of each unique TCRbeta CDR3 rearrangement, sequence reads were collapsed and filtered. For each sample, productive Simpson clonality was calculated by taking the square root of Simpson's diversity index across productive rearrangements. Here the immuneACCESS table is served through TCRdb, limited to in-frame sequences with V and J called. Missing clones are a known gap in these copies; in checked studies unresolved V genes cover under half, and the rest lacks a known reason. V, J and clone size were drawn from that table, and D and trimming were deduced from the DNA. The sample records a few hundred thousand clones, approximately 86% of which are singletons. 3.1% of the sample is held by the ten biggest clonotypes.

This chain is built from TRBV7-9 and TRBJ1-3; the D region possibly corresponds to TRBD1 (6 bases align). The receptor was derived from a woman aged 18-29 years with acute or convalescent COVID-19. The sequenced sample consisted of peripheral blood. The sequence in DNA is TGTGCCAGCAGCTTAGGGACAGATTTTCCTGGAAACACCATATATTTT. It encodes CASSLGTDFPGNTIYF.